This T cell receptor (beta chain) was profiled in a study of liver allograft versus peripheral blood T cells. In the study overall: Comparisons were made between T cell receptor repertoires found in transplanted livers and those circulating in recipients' peripheral blood.

Findings and limits, study-wide: Peripheral blood repertoires reportedly differed from the T cell receptor repertoires found inside liver allografts.

TCRdb reprocessed the reads via MiXCR and lists one record per CDR3 protein. The data contain 9,300 or so distinct CDR3 sequences, over 15% of them seen just once; the ten biggest clones take up approximately 2%. To note about this clonotype: Antigen: not known. Sequence at one end of the junction differs from germline and may be a read error.

This CDR3 has 17 amino acids. CDR1 and CDR2 (germline): LGHDT, YNNKEL (reference sequence). The V and J genes are TRBV3-1 and TRBJ2-2, with 9 positions matching TRBD2. This sequence was found in a human patient who had a liver transplant. Some T cells may trace back to the graft donor. The CDR3 nucleotides read TGTGCCAGCAGCGAAGGGCTAGCGGGGAGCCTCACCGGGGGGCTGTTTTTT. Its translation: CASSEGLAGSLTGGLFF.